The clone carrying this T cell receptor beta chain was detected many times. Antigen: not known. The entry originates in a study of early T cells in non-severe SARS-CoV-2 infection. Study background: Sequencing of unsorted whole blood was done on bulk RNA, leaving chains unpaired.

cDNA molecules, individually, were tagged with unique molecular identifiers. TCRdb itself ran the 5' RACE reads through MiXCR, one entry per CDR3 protein. Of approximately 34,000 distinct CDR3 sequences listed, approximately 5.1% were seen once; the top ten hold 6% to 7%. V was cut by 0 bases and J by 6 bases, with 14 bases left in between. CDR1 is MNHEY, CDR2 SVGAGI, per germline. The CDR3 is made up of 15 amino acids. Overall study results and limits: Clonotype matching in VDJdb favored anti-spike CD8 responses and did not capture private and CD4 specificities.

The sample here was whole blood, taken at baseline. This TCR derives from an adult who was a healthcare worker with PCR-confirmed SARS-CoV-2 infection or an uninfected control (not recorded which). The chain couples TRBV6-5 to TRBJ1-2; TRBD1 might be the D (5 bases). Here the CDR3 DNA reads TGTGCCAGCAGTTACTCAGGCAGGGCGAGAAATGGCTACACCTTC. It encodes CASSYSGRARNGYTF.